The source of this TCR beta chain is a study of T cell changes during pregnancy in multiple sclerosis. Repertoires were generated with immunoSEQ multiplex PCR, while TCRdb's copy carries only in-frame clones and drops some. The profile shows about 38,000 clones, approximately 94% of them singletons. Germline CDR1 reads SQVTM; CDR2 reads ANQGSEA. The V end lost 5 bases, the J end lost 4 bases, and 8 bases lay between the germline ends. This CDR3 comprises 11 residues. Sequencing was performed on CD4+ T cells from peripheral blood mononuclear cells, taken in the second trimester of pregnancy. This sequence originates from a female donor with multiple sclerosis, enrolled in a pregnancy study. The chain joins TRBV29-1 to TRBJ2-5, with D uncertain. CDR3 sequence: CSVTPGETQYF. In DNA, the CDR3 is TGCAGCGTTACGCCGGGAGAGACCCAGTACTTC.